Listed here are 18 T cell receptor beta chains from one sample, sequenced in a study of beta chain features in type 1 diabetes. General study points: TCRB CDR3s were moderately but significantly shorter in Type 1 diabetes patients in all four CD4+ subsets.

Antigens for these TCRs are unknown. Reverse transcription of all isolated RNA meant that expressed TCRB transcripts were sequenced. Produced via immunoSEQ multiplex PCR; TCRdb's table is partial and in-frame only. The sample holds 200,000 to 300,000 clones, around 13% seen once. The sample was naive CD4+ T cells from blood. The receptors come from a man aged 25 to 40 with type 1 diabetes.

The chain employs TRBV7-9 and TRBJ1-2; tentatively, D is TRBD1 (5 bases). Trimming took off 1 base at V and 3 bases at J, with 6 bases between the two ends. This CDR3 has 13 amino acids. Germline lookup yields CDR1 SEHNR and CDR2 FQNEAQ (reference sequence). CDR3 in DNA: TGTGCCAGCAGCTTAGGGGACTACTATGGCTACACCTTC. This sequence encodes CASSLGDYYGYTF. Complete variable domain (other parts from reference TRBV7-9 and TRBJ1-2): DTGVSQNPRHKITKRGQNVTFRCDPISEHNRLYWYRQTLGQGPEFLTYFQNEAQLEKSRLLSDRFSAERPKGSFSTLEIQRTEQGDSAMYLCASSLGDYYGYTFGSGTRLTVV.

This clone showed up just a few times. The chain combines TRBV30 with TRBJ1-5; TRBD1 matches at 9 bases. The CDR3 length is 15 residues. Germline CDR1 is GTSNPN and CDR2 is SVGIG (reference sequence). V was clipped by 2 bases and J by 7 bases; unmatched bases: 9. This CDR3 is CAWSRGTGSSQPQHF. CDR3 bases: TGTGCCTGGAGTCGAGGGACAGGGAGTTCCCAGCCCCAGCATTTT. Using reference TRBV30 and TRBJ1-5 for the parts outside the CDR3, the full variable domain is SQTIHQWPATLVQPVGSPLSLECTVEGTSNPNLYWYRQAAGRGLQLLFYSVGIGQISSEVPQNLSASRPQDRQFILSSKKLLLSDSGFYLCAWSRGTGSSQPQHFGDGTRLSIL.

This clone appeared a few times. This chain uses TRBV11-2 with TRBJ1-1, with a tentative D call TRBD1 (5 bases). CDR1 and CDR2 from the germline V gene are SGHAT and FQNNGV. Trimming cost V 3 bases and J 4 bases, with 12 bases left between them. This CDR3 region has 14 residues. The CDR3 sequence is CASSFPPGGTEAFF. CDR3 nucleotides: TGTGCCAGCAGCTTCCCCCCGGGGGGCACTGAAGCTTTCTTT.

A few counts support this clone. J is TRBJ1-5 and V is TRBV23-1, with unresolved D. TRBV23-1 is filed as an ORF, its function uncertain. V lost 10 bases and J 9 bases, leaving 4 bases between the germline ends. CDR3 length: 8 residues. CDR3 amino acids: CANMPQHF. CDR3 nucleotide sequence: TGCGCCAACATGCCCCAGCATTTT.

This clone was picked up a small number of times. The rearrangement uses TRBV30 and TRBJ1-5; the D is unclear. Trimming took 1 base from V and 3 from J, leaving 10 bases between them. This CDR3 contains 14 residues. Germline assignment: CDR1 GTSNPN and CDR2 SVGIG (reference sequence). CDR3 bases: TGTGCCTGGAGTGAACTGCGTAACAATCAGCCCCAGCATTTT. Protein product: CAWSELRNNQPQHF.

This clone showed up just a few times. This chain connects TRBV5-4 to TRBJ2-4, with 12 nucleotides matching TRBD1. Germline assignment: CDR1 SGHNT and CDR2 YYREEE (reference sequence). V lost 4 bases, J lost 8 bases, and 7 bases stayed unmatched. This CDR3 spans 15 amino acids. In nucleotides, the CDR3 is TGTGCCAGCAGCCAAGATGGGACAGGGGGCGACATTCAGTACTTC. Translation gives CASSQDGTGGDIQYF.

The rearrangement joins TRBV10-3 to TRBJ2-7; TRBD2 aligns across 10 bases. From germline, CDR1 is ENHRY and CDR2 SYGVKD. Trimming at V came to 2 bases and at J to 3 bases, leaving 1 base not matched to a gene. The CDR3 extends over 14 amino acids. DNA for the CDR3: TGTGCCATCAGTGAGACTAGCGGGATCTACGAGCAGTACTTC. It translates to CAISETSGIYEQYF.

This clone was counted between two and nine times. The J gene is TRBJ1-2, the V gene TRBV7-9, with 7 bases matching TRBD1. The CDR3 length is 14 residues. In germline, CDR1 is SEHNR, CDR2 FQNEAQ (reference sequence). With 2 bases clipped from V and 8 bases from J, the junction kept 8 bases outside the gene matches. The CDR3 here is CASSLTTGEDGYTF. CDR3 DNA sequence: TGTGCCAGCAGCTTAACTACAGGGGAGGACGGCTACACCTTC.

This clone was recorded a few times. J is TRBJ2-5 and V is TRBV4-1; TRBD1 aligns across 8 bases. Per germline, CDR1 MGHRA and CDR2 YSYEKL. V trimming: 4 bases; J trimming: 4 bases; junction bases outside the gene matches: 5. This CDR3 region has 14 residues. The CDR3 nucleotides read TGCGCCAGCAGCCCAACAGGGGGAACAGAGACCCAGTACTTC. It encodes CASSPTGGTETQYF.

The genes are TRBV11-2 and TRBJ1-1; 9 bases map to TRBD1. In germline, CDR1 is SGHAT, CDR2 FQNNGV. The CDR3 is 16 residues long. With 4 bases clipped from V and 4 bases from J, the junction kept 10 bases outside the gene matches. The DNA of the CDR3 is TGTGCCAGCAGCTGGGGGGACAGGGCCTCCGGCACTGAAGCTTTCTTT. Protein sequence: CASSWGDRASGTEAFF.

This clone was seen a few times. This rearrangement joins TRBV6-1 to TRBJ2-3, with 10 positions matching TRBD1. The V gene's germline CDR1 is MNHNS and CDR2 SASEGT. The CDR3 length is 16 residues. Losses at the gene ends were 4 bases for V and 4 bases for J; bases not matched to a gene: 8. CDR3: CASSVFGTGVADTQYF. The CDR3 DNA follows: TGTGCCAGCAGTGTCTTCGGGACAGGGGTTGCAGATACGCAGTATTTT.

This clone was picked up a small number of times. The V and J genes are TRBV5-1 and TRBJ2-3, with 8 bases aligning to TRBD1. With V trimmed by 4 bases and J by 5 bases, 9 bases remained unmatched. Germline loops: CDR1 SGHRS, CDR2 YFSETQ. The CDR3 is made up of 15 amino acids. Written as DNA, the CDR3 is TGCGCCAGCAGCACCACCGGGACAGGAGGAGATACGCAGTATTTT. The encoded protein is CASSTTGTGGDTQYF. The variable domain in full, completed from reference TRBV5-1 and TRBJ2-3, reads KAGVTQTPRYLIKTRGQQVTLSCSPISGHRSVSWYQQTPGQGLQFLFEYFSETQRNKGNFPGRFSGRQFSNSRSEMNVSTLELGDSALYLCASSTTGTGGDTQYFGPGTRLTVL.

This clone occurred a few times. The chain is built from TRBV27 and TRBJ2-5, with D hard to call. Germline V CDR1 and CDR2: MNHEY, SMNVEV (reference sequence). The CDR3 is 12 amino acids. V lost 5 bases and J 5 bases, leaving 9 bases between the germline ends. CDR3 nucleotides: TGTGCCAGCAGTCCCCTCGGGGAGACCCAGTACTTC. This gives the protein CASSPLGETQYF.

The V gene is TRBV6-1, the J gene TRBJ2-5, with unresolved D. V gave up 0 bases and J gave up 7 bases, with 9 bases separating them. Germline V gene data show CDR1 as MNHNS and CDR2 as SASEGT. The CDR3 has 13 residues. CDR3 sequence reads: CASSEAPPGTQYF. CDR3 nucleotides: TGTGCCAGCAGTGAAGCTCCACCAGGGACCCAGTACTTC.

CDR3: CASSPPWQGPDTQYF. CDR3 bases: TGTGCCAGCAGCCCCCCCTGGCAGGGTCCAGATACGCAGTATTTT. The rearrangement joins TRBV7-9 to TRBJ2-3; TRBD1 might be the D (5 bases). This CDR3 has 15 residues. Germline CDR1 and CDR2: SEHNR and FQNEAQ (reference sequence). V lost 5 bases and J lost 4, with 16 bases in between.

This clone showed up just a few times. The V and J genes are TRBV6-1 and TRBJ2-7; D gene uncertain. The germline V and J ends were trimmed by 2 bases and 2 bases, with 10 bases remaining between them. The CDR3 consists of 14 residues. Germline values: CDR1 MNHNS, CDR2 SASEGT. CDR3 in amino acids: CASSEWRRTYEQYF. For the CDR3, the DNA is TGTGCCAGCAGTGAATGGAGAAGGACCTACGAGCAGTACTTC.

This chain links TRBV19 with TRBJ1-2; D is perhaps TRBD1 (6 bases). Germline CDR1 and CDR2: LNHDA and SQIVND (reference sequence). The CDR3 contains 14 residues. Trimming took off 7 bases at V and 8 bases at J, with 20 bases between the two ends. The chain's CDR3 is CASIRTAFESGYTF. Written as DNA, the CDR3 is TGTGCCAGTATCCGGACAGCCTTCGAGAGCGGCTACACCTTC.

V usage is TRBV6-6 and J usage is TRBJ1-1, with TRBD1 matching over 9 bases. Germline V gene sequence: CDR1 MNHNY, CDR2 SVGAGI (reference sequence). V dropped 5 bases and J dropped 4; count of bases not matched to a gene: 5. This CDR3 spans 14 amino acids. In DNA form, the CDR3 reads TGTGCCAGCAGTAAGACAGGGGGGAGCACTGAAGCTTTCTTT. It is translated as CASSKTGGSTEAFF.